The T cell receptor beta chain under discussion was sequenced for a study of blood T cells in healthy people across ages. Notes on the study in general: Unsorted PBMC input precluded a conclusive naive versus antigen-experienced comparison. Estimates based on one million T cells were treated as lower bounds.

On this clonotype: Antigen specificity is unknown.

Donation came from healthy Caucasian individuals in Russia who were aged roughly 6 to 95. V lost 4 bases and J lost 3; bases outside the gene matches: 8. This CDR3 region has 18 residues. Germline V lookup: CDR1 SGHAT, CDR2 FQNNGV. Then a second PCR, running roughly 7 to 12 cycles, was carried out with a sample-barcoded 5' primer and a J-beta primer mix. Each cDNA molecule received a tag from a template-switch adaptor that had 12 random nucleotides. TCRdb reprocessed the 5' RACE reads with MiXCR, giving one entry per CDR3 protein. Among roughly 720,000 distinct CDR3 sequences, 53% were seen once, and the ten largest hold 40% to 50%.

The receptor was isolated from a man at least 80 years old in good health. Sequenced material: blood. The chain joins TRBV11-2 to TRBJ2-1; 14 bases align to TRBD2. The CDR3 sequence is CASSSQPGLAGDYNEQFF. CDR3 sequence (DNA): TGTGCCAGCAGCTCCCAGCCGGGACTAGCGGGAGACTACAATGAGCAGTTCTTC.